Shown below are 9 T cell receptor beta chains from a single sample sequenced in a study of beta chain features in type 1 diabetes. No cognate antigen is known for these TCRs. The isolated RNA, all of it, was reverse transcribed, so expressed TCRB transcripts were what got sequenced. Only in-frame clones appear in the TCRdb table, and some are missing; sequencing was by immunoSEQ multiplex PCR. The sample comprises approximately 250,000 clones, 20% to 25% of which are singletons, and 0.012% rests with the top ten. The study's findings and limits: Among patients with Type 1 diabetes, TCRB CDR3s were moderately but significantly shorter in every one of the four CD4+ subsets.

Input material: naive CD4+ T cells from blood. These receptors were obtained from a woman aged 25-40 years with type 1 diabetes.

There are a few counts of this clone. The rearrangement links TRBV29-1 to TRBJ2-5, with TRBD1 identical over 10 bases. Germline trimming cut 4 bases from V and 5 bases from J; bases unmatched to any gene: 4. Germline values: CDR1 SQVTM, CDR2 ANQGSEA. The CDR3 totals 13 residues. The CDR3 DNA sequence: TGCAGCGTTGTTCAGACAGGGGGCGAGACCCAGTACTTC. Protein product: CSVVQTGGETQYF. The entire variable domain, with the rest obtained from reference TRBV29-1 and TRBJ2-5, is as follows: SAVISQKPSRDICQRGTSLTIQCQVDSQVTMMFWYRQQPGQSLTLIATANQGSEATYESGFVIDKFPISRPNLTFSTLTVSNMSPEDSSIYLCSVVQTGGETQYFGPGTRLLVL.

This clone occurred a few times. The chain uses TRBV29-1 and TRBJ2-7; 8 nucleotides agree with TRBD1. V shed 4 bases, J shed 6 bases, and the junction held 14 bases outside the gene matches. CDR1 and CDR2 from the germline V gene are SQVTM and ANQGSEA. The CDR3 length is 15 residues. CDR3 coding DNA: TGCAGCGTTGGTAAGCAGGGGGCGCAGGGGGGCGAGCAGTACTTC. Translating it yields CSVGKQGAQGGEQYF.

CDR3 coding DNA: TGTGCCAGCAGCGCGGAGCCTCAAGCCGGGACTTTTATAGCCAAAAACATTCAGTACTTC. Encoded protein: CASSAEPQAGTFIAKNIQYF. The rearrangement links TRBV5-4 to TRBJ2-4, with D tentatively TRBD2 (6 bases). V was clipped by 4 bases and J by 0 bases, with 26 bases between them. The CDR3 consists of 20 residues. CDR1 and CDR2 from the germline V gene are SGHNT and YYREEE (reference sequence).

V usage is TRBV2 and J usage is TRBJ1-2, with TRBD1 as a possible D gene (6 bases). The germline CDR1 and CDR2 sequences are SNHLY and FYNNEI. Trimming removed 5 bases at V and 3 bases at J, with 16 bases between. This CDR3 has 15 amino acids. The CDR3 protein is CASSPDWGPDYGYTF. The CDR3 DNA follows: TGTGCCAGCAGTCCCGATTGGGGGCCTGACTATGGCTACACCTTC.

This clone turned up a few times. The CDR3 DNA reads as TGTGCCAGCAGTTACTCGGACAGTGAGACTGAAGCTTTCTTT. As protein: CASSYSDSETEAFF. The chain links TRBV6-6 to TRBJ1-1, with a weak D call TRBD1 (6 bases). Trimming pared 0 bases from V and 5 bases from J, leaving 10 bases between. The length of the CDR3 is 14 residues. The germline V gene encodes CDR1 MNHNY and CDR2 SVGAGI (reference sequence).

The chain carries TRBV2 and TRBJ1-2; unclear D gene. CDR3 length: 13 residues. Germline V CDR1 and CDR2: SNHLY, FYNNEI. Trimming cost V 2 bases and J 8 bases, with 12 bases left between them. The CDR3 loop is CASSEITAHGYTF. DNA for the CDR3: TGTGCCAGCAGTGAAATCACAGCCCACGGCTACACCTTC.

In this sample, this clone turned up a few times. The same CDR3 also results from other DNA sequences found in this sample. The chain couples TRBV5-1 to TRBJ2-1, with no clear D. The V end lost 0 bases, the J end lost 0 bases, and 7 bases lay between the germline ends. The CDR3 spans 15 residues. Germline CDR1 reads SGHRS; CDR2 reads YFSETQ. CDR3 region: CASSLASGSYNEQFF. For the CDR3, the DNA is TGCGCCAGCAGCTTGGCTTCAGGCTCCTACAATGAGCAGTTCTTC. Full variable domain (outside the CDR3, taken from reference TRBV5-1 and TRBJ2-1): KAGVTQTPRYLIKTRGQQVTLSCSPISGHRSVSWYQQTPGQGLQFLFEYFSETQRNKGNFPGRFSGRQFSNSRSEMNVSTLELGDSALYLCASSLASGSYNEQFFGPGTRLTVL.

This clone was seen more than once but under ten times. V gene TRBV30 combines with J gene TRBJ2-7, with TRBD2 matching over 8 bases. Losses at the gene ends were 8 bases for V and 5 bases for J; bases not matched to a gene: 8. Germline-derived CDR1 and CDR2 are GTSNPN and SVGIG (reference sequence). There are 12 residues in the CDR3. CDR3 sequence reads: CALAGGGNEQYF. CDR3 nucleotide sequence: TGTGCCCTCGCGGGAGGAGGCAACGAGCAGTACTTC.

In this sample, this clone turned up a few times. The chain couples TRBV27 to TRBJ2-7, with a weak D call TRBD2 (7 bases). Deletions cut 6 bases from V and 6 bases from J, with 15 bases between. Germline V gene lookup returns CDR1 MNHEY and CDR2 SMNVEV (reference sequence). This CDR3 is 13 amino acids long. The CDR3 sequence: CASSKPGEGEQYF. The CDR3, as DNA: TGTGCCAGCAGCAAGCCAGGGGAGGGCGAGCAGTACTTC.